This is a list of T cell receptor beta chains from one sample in a study of cytomegalovirus exposure and HLA in healthy donors. Sequenced by immunoSEQ multiplex PCR; TCRdb stores in-frame clones only, minus some. The table gives some 130,000 clones; the top ten clones make up 1.5% to 2% of it. Input material: PBMCs. The receptors were gathered from a young man in good health and CMV-seronegative. Each CDR3 is given with its conserved first and last residue. A D gene is named only where the DNA matches it firmly.

V: TRBV27; D: NA; J: TRBJ1-5; CDR3: CASSPSYSNQPQHF; DNA: TGTGCCAGCAGTCCGAGTTATAGCAATCAGCCCCAGCATTTT
V: TRBV4-1; D: NA; J: TRBJ1-2; CDR3: CASSQDGPLLTVSGYTF; DNA: TGCGCCAGCAGCCAAGATGGCCCGCTCCTGACAGTGTCTGGCTACACCTTC
V: TRBV19; D: NA; J: TRBJ1-3; CDR3: CASSIAGFSSGNTIYF; DNA: TGTGCCAGTAGTATTGCCGGTTTCTCCTCTGGAAACACCATATATTTT
V: TRBV18; D: TRBD1; J: TRBJ1-3; CDR3: CASSPDRDAGNTIYF; DNA: TGTGCCAGCTCACCAGACAGGGACGCAGGAAACACCATATATTTT
V: TRBV7-2; D: NA; J: TRBJ2-7; CDR3: CASSLDPVTYEQYF; DNA: TGTGCCAGCAGCTTAGACCCAGTGACCTACGAGCAGTACTTC
V: TRBV28; D: TRBD1; J: TRBJ1-4; CDR3: CASSTRTGNEKLFF; DNA: TGTGCCAGCAGCACCCGGACAGGGAATGAAAAACTGTTTTTT
V: TRBV7-7; D: TRBD2; J: TRBJ2-2; CDR3: CASSPRTSGVANTGELFF; DNA: TGTGCTAGCAGCCCGCGGACTAGCGGAGTAGCGAACACCGGGGAGCTGTTTTTT
V: TRBV13; D: TRBD1; J: TRBJ1-4; CDR3: CASSFQGAQNEKLFF; DNA: TGTGCCAGCAGCTTTCAGGGGGCCCAGAATGAAAAACTGTTTTTT
V: TRBV28; D: NA; J: TRBJ1-2; CDR3: CASSFARTNYGYTF; DNA: TGTGCCAGCAGTTTCGCCAGAACCAACTATGGCTACACCTTC
V: TRBV9; D: TRBD2; J: TRBJ2-2; CDR3: CASSVTTSGINTGELFF; DNA: TGTGCCAGCAGCGTAACGACTAGCGGGATTAACACCGGGGAGCTGTTTTTT
V: TRBV4-1; D: TRBD2; J: TRBJ2-1; CDR3: CASSHPLAGPYNEQFF; DNA: TGCGCCAGCAGCCACCCACTAGCGGGGCCATACAATGAGCAGTTCTTC
V: TRBV4-2; D: TRBD2; J: TRBJ2-7; CDR3: CASSQGRLAGYEQYF; DNA: TGTGCCAGCAGCCAAGGTAGGCTAGCGGGCTACGAGCAGTACTTC
V: TRBV19; D: NA; J: TRBJ1-4; CDR3: CASSIIGVMSKLFF; DNA: TGTGCCAGTAGTATTATAGGAGTGATGAGCAAACTGTTTTTT
V: TRBV29-1; D: TRBD1; J: TRBJ1-1; CDR3: CSVGFRGQGNTEAFF; DNA: TGCAGCGTTGGTTTTAGGGGACAGGGGAACACTGAAGCTTTCTTT
V: TRBV30; D: TRBD1; J: TRBJ1-1; CDR3: CAWTLYRGNEAFF; DNA: TGTGCCTGGACCCTATACAGGGGAAACGAAGCTTTCTTT
V: TRBV18; D: TRBD1; J: TRBJ2-1; CDR3: CASSHPGQGAYNEQFF; DNA: TGTGCCAGCTCACATCCGGGACAGGGGGCGTATAATGAGCAGTTCTTC
V: TRBV29-1; D: NA; J: TRBJ1-3; CDR3: CSSSSGNTIYF; DNA: TGCAGCTCCTCCTCTGGAAACACCATATATTTT
V: TRBV2; D: TRBD1; J: TRBJ1-2; CDR3: CASSAGTGLFYGYTF; DNA: TGTGCCAGCAGTGCCGGGACAGGGCTTTTCTATGGCTACACCTTC